This T cell receptor (beta chain) stems from a study of breast tumors, draining lymph nodes, adjacent tissues. TCRdb itself ran the multiplex PCR reads through MiXCR, one entry per CDR3 protein. The sample lists about 22,000 distinct CDR3 sequences; around 41% were seen once. The trim removed 3 bases at V and 5 bases at J, leaving 7 bases unmatched. Germline V gene sequence: CDR1 LNHDA, CDR2 SQIVND (reference sequence). The CDR3 spans 14 residues. Material: breast tumor tissue. This sequence originates from a female donor with breast cancer. Some clones in this sample may be carry-over from other donors' samples. V is TRBV19 and J is TRBJ2-7, with 7 bases matching TRBD2. The CDR3, as DNA: TGTGCCAGTAGTATCTCCGCAGGGAGGGACGAGCAGTACTTC. Amino acids: CASSISAGRDEQYF.